The 25 T cell receptor beta chains in this list originate from one sample, sequenced in a study of T cells in tumors after PD-1 blockade. Data came from immunoSEQ multiplex PCR; TCRdb stores just in-frame clones and leaves some out. The table shows approximately 50,000 clones, with around 80% occurring only once. Sequencing was performed on PBMCs, taken before anti-PD-1 therapy. The receptors come from a human donor with advanced basal cell or squamous cell carcinoma (not recorded which).

The gene calls are TRBV10-3 and TRBJ2-2; maybe TRBD1 (6 bases). The germline V and J ends were trimmed by 2 bases and 6 bases, with 7 bases remaining between them. The V gene's germline CDR1 is ENHRY and CDR2 SYGVKD. This CDR3 is built from 13 residues. CDR3 coding DNA: TGTGCCATCAGTGAGGGGGGCTCCGGGGAGCTGTTTTTT. Translation: CAISEGGSGELFF.

This chain uses TRBV21-1 with TRBJ1-1; whether TRBD1, the table's D call, matches the DNA was not checked. TRBV21-1 is a recognized pseudogene. CDR3 length: 15 residues. Here the CDR3 reads CASSKSATANTEAFF. The CDR3 nucleotides read TGTGCCAGCAGCAAAAGTGCGACAGCAAACACTGAAGCTTTCTTT.

V usage is TRBV6-1 and J usage is TRBJ2-1, with 10 positions matching TRBD1. The length of the CDR3 is 18 residues. The V gene's germline CDR1 is MNHNS and CDR2 SASEGT. With 3 bases clipped from V and 2 bases from J, the junction kept 10 bases outside the gene matches. CDR3 sequence reads: CASSDGTGDLYPYNEQFF. The CDR3, as DNA: TGTGCCAGCAGTGATGGGACAGGGGACCTCTATCCCTACAATGAGCAGTTCTTC.

The chain links TRBV6-4 to TRBJ1-6; perhaps TRBD1 as D (5 bases). The germline V and J ends were trimmed by 6 bases and 5 bases, with 26 bases remaining between them. The CDR3 is 19 residues long. Germline loops: CDR1 MRHNA, CDR2 SNTAGT. The CDR3, as DNA: TGTGCCAGCAGCGGAGGGTTGAGTAAGGGACTGGGGGATAATTCACCCCTCCACTTT. This encodes CASSGGLSKGLGDNSPLHF.

The genes are TRBV19 and TRBJ2-1; 13 positions agree with TRBD2. The CDR3 spans 16 residues. After removal of 4 bases from V and 9 bases from J, the junction contained 9 bases not matched to a gene. Per germline, CDR1 LNHDA and CDR2 SQIVND (reference sequence). The CDR3 coding sequence is TGTGCCAGTAGTAAAGGACTAGCGGGGGACCATGGTGAGCAGTTCTTC. It encodes CASSKGLAGDHGEQFF.

The rearrangement links TRBV2 to TRBJ2-7; no reliable D call. Per the germline V gene, CDR1 is SNHLY and CDR2 is FYNNEI. The length of the CDR3 is 11 residues. The V end lost 4 bases, the J end lost 2 bases, and 3 bases lay between the germline ends. The CDR3 loop is CASSVTYEQYF. CDR3 DNA sequence: TGTGCCAGCAGTGTAACCTACGAGCAGTACTTC.

The rearrangement joins TRBV19 to TRBJ1-2; the D gene is possibly TRBD1 (6 bases). Looked up from germline, CDR1 is LNHDA and CDR2 is SQIVND (reference sequence). V lost 2 bases, J lost 5 bases, and 15 bases lay in between. This CDR3 is built from 15 residues. The chain's CDR3 is CASSILGGGWYGYTF. CDR3 sequence (DNA): TGTGCCAGTAGTATACTTGGTGGGGGCTGGTATGGCTACACCTTC. The full variable domain, completed using reference TRBV19 and TRBJ1-2, is DGGITQSPKYLFRKEGQNVTLSCEQNLNHDAMYWYRQDPGQGLRLIYYSQIVNDFQKGDIAEGYSVSREKKESFPLTVTSAQKNPTAFYLCASSILGGGWYGYTFGSGTRLTVV.

This rearrangement joins TRBV28 to TRBJ2-3; the match to TRBD1 covers 8 bases. The CDR3 sequence is 14 residues long. J gave up 1 base and V 7 bases, and 4 bases lay outside the gene matches. The germline CDR1 and CDR2 sequences are MDHEN and SYDVKM. CDR3 in DNA: TGTGCCAGCACTCAGGACAGGGGCACAGATACGCAGTATTTT. Translated: CASTQDRGTDTQYF.

This rearrangement joins TRBV3-1 (or the pseudogene TRBV3-2) to TRBJ2-1; 12 nucleotides agree with TRBD2. CDR1 and CDR2 from the germline V gene are LGHDT and YNNKEL (reference sequence). V shed 5 bases, J shed 0 bases, and the junction held 8 bases outside the gene matches. This CDR3 comprises 18 residues. Written as DNA, the CDR3 is TGTGCCAGCAGCTCGGGGACTAGCGGGCTTAGCTCCTACAATGAGCAGTTCTTC. This gives the protein CASSSGTSGLSSYNEQFF.

The J gene is TRBJ1-1, the V gene TRBV14; tentatively, D is TRBD1 (5 bases). V was trimmed by 0 bases and J by 5 bases, leaving 19 bases between them. The CDR3 has 17 amino acids. Germline-derived CDR1 and CDR2 are SGHDN and FVKESK. The CDR3 bases are TGTGCCAGCAGCCAAGATCGCGAGACGGGTTGGGGGACTGAAGCTTTCTTT. Protein product: CASSQDRETGWGTEAFF.

The rearrangement uses TRBV6-1 and TRBJ1-4; D ambiguous. Trimming left V 3 bases short and J 0 bases short, with 17 bases between. Germline V CDR1 and CDR2: MNHNS, SASEGT. This CDR3 has 18 residues. CDR3 DNA sequence: TGTGCCAGCAGTGAGGGAATCCCGGGATTTGCAACTAATGAAAAACTGTTTTTT. Amino acids: CASSEGIPGFATNEKLFF.

This clone appeared a single time. This chain uses TRBV2 with TRBJ2-2, with D unresolved. The length of the CDR3 is 13 residues. Germline V CDR1 and CDR2: SNHLY, FYNNEI. Trimming took 6 bases from V and 2 from J, leaving 7 bases between them. The CDR3 loop reads CASSAINTGELFF. CDR3 bases: TGTGCCAGCAGCGCAATAAACACCGGGGAGCTGTTTTTT. Drawing the rest from reference TRBV2 and TRBJ2-2, the complete variable domain is EPEVTQTPSHQVTQMGQEVILRCVPISNHLYFYWYRQILGQKVEFLVSFYNNEISEKSEIFDDQFSVERPDGSNFTLKIRSTKLEDSAMYFCASSAINTGELFFGEGSRLTVL.

V usage is TRBV3-1 (or the pseudogene TRBV3-2) and J usage is TRBJ2-3, with D perhaps TRBD1 or TRBD2 (6 bases each). CDR3 length equals 12 residues. Trimming took 4 bases from V and 12 from J, leaving 14 bases between them. Germline lookup yields CDR1 LGHDT and CDR2 YNNKEL (reference sequence). CDR3 sequence (DNA): TGTGCCAGCAGCCCCCCGGGGGCCAGTCAGTATTTT. Translating it yields CASSPPGASQYF.

This chain uses TRBV5-4 with TRBJ1-2; D call uncertain. Germline V lookup: CDR1 SGHNT, CDR2 YYREEE (reference sequence). Trimming stripped 0 bases from V and 0 bases from J, with 9 bases between. The CDR3 runs to 15 residues. CDR3 amino acids: CASSLESGSNYGYTF. CDR3 bases: TGTGCCAGCAGCTTGGAATCGGGATCTAACTATGGCTACACCTTC.

This chain links TRBV19 with TRBJ1-4; 7 nucleotides match TRBD1. Per the germline V gene, CDR1 is LNHDA and CDR2 is SQIVND (reference sequence). J lost 4 bases, V lost 7 bases, and 9 bases had no gene match. The CDR3 length is 15 residues. The CDR3 bases are TGTGCCAGTACCCCGGGACAGACGATTAATGAAAAACTGTTTTTT. Encoded protein: CASTPGQTINEKLFF.

This clone was seen just once. This chain joins TRBV9 and TRBJ2-6; 8 bases map to TRBD2. Trimming took 6 bases from V and 8 from J; bases not matched to a gene: 13. Germline assignment: CDR1 SGDLS and CDR2 YYNGEE. This CDR3 has 16 amino acids. In DNA form, the CDR3 reads TGTGCCAGCATGTCCCCGGGGGGGCGGTCTTCCAACGTCCTGACTTTC. Amino acids: CASMSPGGRSSNVLTF.

The V call is TRBV28, the J call TRBJ1-6; D perhaps matches TRBD1 (5 bases). Germline V lookup: CDR1 MDHEN, CDR2 SYDVKM. The length of the CDR3 is 14 residues. V was cut by 4 bases and J by 6 bases, with 10 bases left in between. CDR3 bases: TGTGCCAGCAGTTCGACAGAAGCTAATTCACCCCTCCACTTT. Translated, it gives CASSSTEANSPLHF.

The rearrangement links TRBV6-6 to TRBJ2-1; 7 bases agree with TRBD2. This CDR3 is 13 amino acids long. The germline V gene has CDR1 MNHNY and CDR2 SVGAGI (reference sequence). V trimming: 6 bases; J trimming: 6 bases; junction bases outside the gene matches: 5. The CDR3 nucleotides are TGTGCCAGCAGCCCGGGACTATTCAATGAGCAGTTCTTC. Its protein is CASSPGLFNEQFF.

This clone occurred a few times. The chain carries TRBV19 and TRBJ1-3, with D possibly being TRBD1 (6 bases). Germline values: CDR1 LNHDA, CDR2 SQIVND (reference sequence). The CDR3 is 15 residues long. Trimming took off 8 bases at V and 2 bases at J, with 16 bases between the two ends. In nucleotides, the CDR3 is TGTGCCAGTGGAGGACAGTGGGTAACTGGAAACACCATATATTTT. Its translation: CASGGQWVTGNTIYF.

The V gene is TRBV18, the J gene TRBJ2-7; 8 bases map to TRBD1. The junction had 7 bases not matched to a gene; V was cut back by 3 bases and J by 3 bases. This CDR3 region has 15 residues. CDR1 and CDR2 from the germline V gene are KGHSH and LQKENI. CDR3 amino acids: CASSPQGAVGYEQYF. In DNA form, the CDR3 reads TGTGCCAGCTCACCCCAGGGGGCGGTCGGCTACGAGCAGTACTTC.

This clone was recorded once. The genes are TRBV12-3 or TRBV12-4 and TRBJ2-5; D remains ambiguous. V was pared by 2 bases and J by 5 bases, with 6 bases between. CDR3 size: 12 residues. The CDR3 spells CASSLIRETQYF. The CDR3 coding sequence is TGTGCCAGCAGTTTAATCAGGGAGACCCAGTACTTC.

The V and J genes are TRBV7-2 and TRBJ2-7, with TRBD2 as a possible D gene (6 bases). There are 15 residues in the CDR3. The germline V gene has CDR1 SGHTA and CDR2 FQGNSA. Trimming cost V 3 bases and J 1 base, with 13 bases left between them. CDR3: CASSFRDSGSYEQYF. The CDR3 DNA reads as TGTGCCAGCAGCTTTCGGGACTCGGGATCCTACGAGCAGTACTTC.

V gene TRBV28 combines with J gene TRBJ2-3; 9 nucleotides match TRBD1. The CDR3 covers 14 residues. The ends lost 5 bases at V and 1 base at J; junction bases unmatched: 1. Germline loops: CDR1 MDHEN, CDR2 SYDVKM. The CDR3 spells CASSRTGGTDTQYF. The CDR3 bases are TGTGCCAGCAGTAGGACAGGGGGCACAGATACGCAGTATTTT.

The chain couples TRBV2 to TRBJ1-1; 9 bases fit TRBD1. The germline V gene has CDR1 SNHLY and CDR2 FYNNEI. The trim removed 4 bases at V and 6 bases at J, leaving 6 bases unmatched. The CDR3 contains 14 residues. The CDR3 sequence: CASSGGTGYSEAFF. The CDR3 DNA is TGTGCCAGCAGTGGCGGGACAGGGTACTCTGAAGCTTTCTTT.

This chain uses TRBV19 with TRBJ1-1, with D unclear. Germline V gene sequence: CDR1 LNHDA, CDR2 SQIVND (reference sequence). The CDR3 loop spans 13 amino acids. Trimming removed 7 bases at V and 0 bases at J, with 9 bases between. Here the CDR3 reads CASTQHMNTEAFF. The CDR3, as DNA: TGTGCCAGTACCCAACACATGAACACTGAAGCTTTCTTT.